This TCR beta chain came from a study of control samples from healthy donors and cancer patients. Per the germline V gene, CDR1 is MRHNA and CDR2 is SNTAGT. V was clipped by 3 bases and J by 5 bases, with 14 bases between them. The CDR3 is 14 residues long. TCRdb's copy holds only in-frame clones and misses some; the assay was immunoSEQ multiplex PCR. The top ten clones hold around 1.1% of a sample with some 120,000 clones, around 91% of them seen once. Sample: PBMCs. The rearrangement joins TRBV6-4 to TRBJ2-7; D may be TRBD1 (5 bases). The origin of this receptor is a woman between 45 and 60 years old with colorectal cancer. The CDR3 sequence: CASSDSGSAHEQYF. For the CDR3, the DNA is TGTGCCAGCAGTGATTCAGGGTCAGCCCACGAGCAGTACTTC.